This TCR beta chain comes out of a study of T cell clusters in autoimmune cytopenias (dated by TCRdb to between 2018 and 2021). With respect to the entire study: A mean age of around 56 years and a median age of around 60 years were recorded for the healthy donor controls, of whom about 50% of the roughly 45 were female. Per sample, TRB sequencing gave a median depth of approximately 52,000 reads and a median of about 2,500 distinct TRB clonotypes. TRB and IGH repertoires from peripheral blood were sequenced in autoimmune cytopenia patients at active disease and during treatment follow-up, with healthy, CLL and autoimmune hepatitis controls included alongside. The goal of the study was to find out whether patients with autoimmune cytopenia have a disease-specific immune repertoire signature that could be used as a blood-based biomarker. For primary cytopenia the controls were about 24 age-matched healthy donors, whereas for secondary cytopenia the controls were about 13 age-matched CLL patients. Repertoires from autoimmune hepatitis patients were compared with those of about two dozen healthy donors matched for age and sex. Here is what the overall study found, with its caveats: Compared with active autoimmune hepatitis patients, healthy donors had almost three times as many exclusive TRB clusters, a finding consistent with an autoimmunity-wide signature. The TRB repertoire shifts, including less even repertoires in secondary cytopenia and CLL, mostly reflected lymphoma bias and not autoimmunity. The T cell clusters were defined only in silico, and the functional role of the clusters still needed to be validated experimentally. The GLIPH analysis suggested a lack of physiological T cell clusters in primary autoimmune cytopenia patients, since 51 clusters were exclusive to healthy donors whereas some 18 were exclusive to patients. The cluster-lack signature was not observed for secondary cytopenia versus CLL, as the signature was apparently masked by the dominant lymphoma-associated repertoire.

In regard to this clonotype: What antigen it recognizes has not been identified.

TRB amplification used 200 to 300 ng of peripheral blood genomic DNA, some 38,000 genome equivalents, per sample. Multiplex PCR with a touch-down protocol amplified TRB rearrangements, with the TRB-A and TRB-B primer pools combined in a single tube. Illumina adapters and sample indices were added to the amplicons through two consecutive PCR reactions using Phusion HS II polymerase. After gel purification with the NucleoSpin Gel and PCR Clean-up kit, the amplicons were quantified by Qubit and checked for quality on an Agilent 2100 Bioanalyzer. Sequencing of the libraries was done on an Illumina MiSeq with paired-end, single-indexed, 600-cycle runs. The study's own analysis went as follows. TRB reads were aligned and assembled with MiXCR version 2.1.12 using the default MiXCR reference library. A clone was defined by each unique CDR3 nucleotide sequence, and the analysis included only productive sequences supported by at least two reads. Alpha-parameterized diversity profiles (alpha 0 to 5), including the Shannon (alpha 1) and Simpson (alpha 2) indices, were computed with an R script to assess repertoire diversity. The tcR package was used to compute combinatorial TRB VJ usage, and cohorts were compared on this usage by principal component analysis with ade4. TCRbeta CDR3s were clustered with GLIPH on cohort pairs matched by age and read depth, and cluster frequencies were compared by Wilcoxon test. After reprocessing by TCRdb, each CDR3 protein sequence is one entry, and no DNA is given. TCRdb, rather than the study authors, made the V and J calls. The table held for this sample gives 9,500 to 12,000 distinct CDR3 sequences. The ten largest clonotypes hold approximately 31% of the sample.

The CDR3 measures 16 amino acids from cysteine to phenylalanine. No DNA has been recorded. The germline V gene gives CDR1 as SGHVS and CDR2 as FNYEAQ. These data also formed part of another study, on T cell repertoires in aging, cancer and after chemotherapy. From the second report: Donors were distributed across six age groups ranging from 30 or younger to 70 or older, with at least three individuals included per group. Control TCR repertoires from healthy donors were recorded over several months to years, and clear clonal overlap was observed across re-sampling. The full dataset contained 9.1 million or so TCR reads. Significantly lower blood TCR diversity and higher clonality were observed in untreated patients with hematological or solid cancers than in age-matched healthy donors. In healthy donors, the drop in TCR diversity with age came mainly from a loss of richness, whereas in cancer patients a loss of evenness also played a part. Median generation probability increased over the chemotherapy interval in both cancer cohorts, suggesting repertoire reconstitution through rebound thymic output. The authors noted that the repertoire data do not allow conclusions about immunological memory after chemotherapy. Peripheral blood TCR beta repertoires from healthy donors and cancer patients were profiled to examine immunoaging and T cell reconstitution after chemotherapy. Alongside 95 to 100 healthy donors serving as a reference group, the cohort included roughly 220 cancer patients, of whom roughly 90 had hematological cancers and some 130 had solid cancers. MiXCR versions 2.12 and 3.0.5 were used to process the TRB sequences. Repertoire metrics included Shannon diversity, evenness, clonality (one minus evenness), and alpha-parameterized diversity profiles from alpha 0 to 5. The IGoR algorithm was used to calculate generation probabilities of clones in the paired pre- and post-chemotherapy samples.

The receptor chain draws on TRBV7-6 and TRBJ2-3; TCRdb calls TRBD2, which cannot be checked without DNA. Sequenced material: peripheral blood. The TCR sequence derives from a human donor in good health. The CDR3 reads as follows: CASSIWTSGGIDTQYF.